These T cell receptor beta chains were read from a single sample in a study of CD4 T cells in relation to SARS-CoV-2 and coronaviruses. Measured with immunoSEQ multiplex PCR; TCRdb has only the in-frame clones, and not every one. The sample records more than 55,000 clones, roughly 90% being singletons. Sequenced: memory CD4+ T cells from PBMCs. The receptors were gathered from a human donor in good health. The conserved cysteine and the conserved F or W are not part of the CDR3 here. Rows may omit the clone size; those that give it use once, few, many or a size class.

j_call clone_size v_call cdr3_length cdr3_aa
TRBJ1-5 - TRBV28 12 ASTWSQRGQPQH
TRBJ2-7 - TRBV28 11 ASDLAGGYEQY
TRBJ2-1 - TRBV15 11 ATSRDRGAGQF
TRBJ2-7 - TRBV5-1 14 ASSPTRDGVSYEQY
TRBJ2-7 - TRBV7-9 10 ASSPGGWEQY
TRBJ2-5 - TRBV6-5 9 ASSLEETQY
TRBJ1-2 - TRBV5-6 10 ASTLEDYGYT
TRBJ1-2 few TRBV7-8 15 ASSLVYRTTQNYGYT
TRBJ2-7 once TRBV5-1 14 ASSLAGLAGSYEQY
TRBJ1-4 - TRBV28 12 ASTEGMTDEKLF
TRBJ2-7 - TRBV4-1 14 ASSQDNRQSSYEQY
TRBJ2-7 once TRBV6-2/TRBV6-3 14 ASSYALGTRSYEQY
TRBJ2-1 - TRBV2 11 ASRDTSSGEQF
TRBJ2-7 - TRBV28 10 ASKSVIYEQY
TRBJ1-1 - TRBV3-1/TRBV3-2 12 ASSQWGQYTEAF
TRBJ2-7 - TRBV7-9 12 ASSLLSWDREQY
TRBJ2-7 - TRBV7-6 14 ASSLGFRRGGPEQY
TRBJ2-6 - TRBV11-2 15 ASSPAQGARGANVLT
TRBJ2-2 - TRBV14 14 ASSQVRLAGAGELF
TRBJ2-7 once TRBV19 12 ASSIVSASYEQY
TRBJ1-5 - TRBV10-1 12 AIGTESSNQPQH
TRBJ2-5 - TRBV5-4 10 ASSLPQETQY
TRBJ1-1 - TRBV27 11 ASSLTVNTEAF
TRBJ2-5 - TRBV6-1 14 ASSELLVRQGETQY
TRBJ2-3 - TRBV5-8 14 ASSLDRDRVSNTQY
TRBJ1-4 - TRBV6-5 13 ASSYATGGREKLF
TRBJ1-1 - TRBV5-1 12 ASSLSGRNTEAF
TRBJ2-3 - TRBV6-2/TRBV6-3 14 ASSYGRDSGTDTQY
TRBJ1-6 - TRBV2 12 ASSYDRLNSPLH
TRBJ2-1 - TRBV10-1 14 ASSDVVTSPRSEQF
TRBJ2-7 - TRBV27 12 ASSFEARNYEQY
TRBJ1-1 - TRBV27 13 ASSRWGQGILGAF
TRBJ1-3 - TRBV28 13 ASSGATGIQDTIY
TRBJ2-7 once TRBV7-2 10 ASSRQGYEQY
TRBJ1-2 - TRBV3-1/TRBV3-2 12 ASSNGWVSYGYT
TRBJ2-2 few TRBV3-1/TRBV3-2 11 ASTDANTGELF
TRBJ2-1 - TRBV5-8 11 ASSLDNYNEQF
TRBJ2-1 - TRBV7-2 12 ASSLGLASGEQF
TRBJ1-1 - TRBV5-1 12 ASSFEQVNTEAF
TRBJ2-2 - TRBV7-3 11 ASSLTSTGELF
TRBJ2-7 - TRBV25-1 16 ASATTGTSGRAAYEQY